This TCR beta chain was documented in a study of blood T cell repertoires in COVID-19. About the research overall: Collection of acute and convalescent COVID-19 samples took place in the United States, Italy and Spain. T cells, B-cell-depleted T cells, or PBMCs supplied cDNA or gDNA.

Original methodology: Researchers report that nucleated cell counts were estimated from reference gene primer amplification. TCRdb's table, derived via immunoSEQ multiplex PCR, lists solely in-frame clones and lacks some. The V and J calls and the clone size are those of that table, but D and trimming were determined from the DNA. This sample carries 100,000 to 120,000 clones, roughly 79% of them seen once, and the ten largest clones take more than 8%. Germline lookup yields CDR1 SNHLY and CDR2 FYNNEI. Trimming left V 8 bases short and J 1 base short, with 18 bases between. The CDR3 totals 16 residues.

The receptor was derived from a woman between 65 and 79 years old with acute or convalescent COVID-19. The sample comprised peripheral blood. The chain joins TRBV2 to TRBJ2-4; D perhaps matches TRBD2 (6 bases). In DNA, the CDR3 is TGTGCCAGCGGCCCCTGGGAGGCAGATGCCAAAAACATTCAGTACTTC. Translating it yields CASGPWEADAKNIQYF.